The 28 T cell receptor beta chains reported below all come from one sample, sequenced in a study of technical replicates of blood from a few donors. Here immunoSEQ multiplex PCR was the method, and the copy in TCRdb shows in-frame clones only, minus some. The sample includes 85,000 to 100,000 clones, 95% of them seen just once. Sequencing was done on a sample of T cells isolated from PBMCs. These receptors all stem from a human donor in good health.

This sequence joins TRBV6-1 and TRBJ1-1, with 9 bases that match TRBD1. The CDR3 sequence is 15 residues long. Germline assignment: CDR1 MNHNS and CDR2 SASEGT. V shed 3 bases, J shed 0 bases, and the junction held 2 bases outside the gene matches. The CDR3: CASSDGQGMNTEAFF. Written as DNA, the CDR3 is TGTGCCAGCAGTGATGGACAGGGGATGAACACTGAAGCTTTCTTT.

The CDR3 DNA reads TGTGCCAGCAGTCACGGGGGGGCTGAGCAGTTCTTC. Protein sequence: CASSHGGAEQFF. The genes are TRBV7-9 and TRBJ2-1; TRBD2 agrees at 8 bases. This CDR3 comprises 12 residues. Germline V gene data show CDR1 as SEHNR and CDR2 as FQNEAQ (reference sequence). Trimming removed 6 bases from V and 9 bases from J; junction bases left unmatched: 4.

The chain uses TRBV6-5 and TRBJ2-7; TRBD2 matches at 8 bases. J gave up 2 bases and V 6 bases, and 9 bases lay outside the gene matches. Germline V lookup: CDR1 MNHEY, CDR2 SVGAGI. The CDR3 spans 15 residues. CDR3 protein: CASRSRGGLTYEQYF. CDR3 DNA sequence: TGTGCCAGCAGATCTCGGGGGGGCTTAACCTACGAGCAGTACTTC.

The chain employs TRBV9 and TRBJ2-3; 7 bases agree with TRBD1. V lost 2 bases to trimming and J lost 2 bases; unmatched junction nucleotides: 14. The CDR3 is made up of 18 amino acids. Per germline, CDR1 SGDLS and CDR2 YYNGEE. The chain's CDR3 is CASSVTVMGDSITDTQYF. The CDR3 nucleotides read TGTGCCAGCAGCGTGACGGTAATGGGGGACAGCATCACAGATACGCAGTATTTT.

DNA for the CDR3: TGTGCCAGCAGCTTACAACTACAGGTCACCTACGAGCAGTACTTC. It encodes CASSLQLQVTYEQYF. This rearrangement joins TRBV11-2 to TRBJ2-7, with D possibly being TRBD1 (5 bases). Germline V CDR1 and CDR2: SGHAT, FQNNGV. The V end was cut by 2 bases, the J end by 2 bases, with 13 bases between. The CDR3 length is 15 residues. The whole variable domain, filled in from reference TRBV11-2 and TRBJ2-7, reads EAGVAQSPRYKIIEKRQSVAFWCNPISGHATLYWYQQILGQGPKLLIQFQNNGVVDDSQLPKDRFSAERLKGVDSTLKIQPAKLEDSAVYLCASSLQLQVTYEQYFGPGTRLTVT.

The chain is built from TRBV6-5 and TRBJ2-7; 11 bases agree with TRBD2. Germline lookup yields CDR1 MNHEY and CDR2 SVGAGI. The CDR3 loop spans 15 amino acids. The J segment lost 6 bases and the V segment lost 4 bases, leaving 8 bases of the junction unmatched. The CDR3, as DNA: TGTGCCAGCAGTTTCATTAGCGGGAGGGCTAGCGAGCAGTACTTC. Translating gives CASSFISGRASEQYF.

The rearrangement links TRBV6-1 to TRBJ2-5, with 10 bases matching TRBD1. This CDR3 is 14 amino acids long. V shed 6 bases and J 5 bases; nucleotides not matched to a gene: 6. CDR1 is MNHNS, CDR2 SASEGT, per germline. The CDR3 nucleotides are TGTGCCAGCAGCGGACAGGGGGATCACGAGACCCAGTACTTC. Amino acids: CASSGQGDHETQYF.

The gene calls are TRBV19 and TRBJ2-2; D uncertain. Trimming pared 4 bases from V and 1 base from J, leaving 10 bases between. The CDR3 has 15 residues. Germline CDR1 reads LNHDA; CDR2 reads SQIVND (reference sequence). CDR3 coding DNA: TGTGCCAGTAGTACCCGATCAGGGAACACCGGGGAGCTGTTTTTT. Protein sequence: CASSTRSGNTGELFF. Full variable domain (remainder filled in from reference TRBV19 and TRBJ2-2): DGGITQSPKYLFRKEGQNVTLSCEQNLNHDAMYWYRQDPGQGLRLIYYSQIVNDFQKGDIAEGYSVSREKKESFPLTVTSAQKNPTAFYLCASSTRSGNTGELFFGEGSRLTVL.

This chain joins TRBV2 and TRBJ2-3; 9 nucleotides agree with TRBD2. V lost 10 bases and J lost 4; bases outside the gene matches: 15. The CDR3 spans 16 residues. The V gene's germline CDR1 is SNHLY and CDR2 FYNNEI. The CDR3 nucleotides read TGTGCCACCGGGAGGGCGGCTAGCGGGACGGCAGATACGCAGTATTTT. It encodes CATGRAASGTADTQYF. Filled out from reference TRBV2 and TRBJ2-3, the complete variable domain reads EPEVTQTPSHQVTQMGQEVILRCVPISNHLYFYWYRQILGQKVEFLVSFYNNEISEKSEIFDDQFSVERPDGSNFTLKIRSTKLEDSAMYFCATGRAASGTADTQYFGPGTRLTVL.

The chain carries TRBV6-1 and TRBJ2-7; maybe TRBD2 (6 bases). V lost 8 bases and J 6 bases, leaving 23 bases between the germline ends. Germline lookup yields CDR1 MNHNS and CDR2 SASEGT. The CDR3 sequence is 15 residues long. The CDR3 DNA reads TGTGCCAGCCGTGCCGGTGCGGGATTTAATTCCGAGCAGTACTTC. Protein sequence: CASRAGAGFNSEQYF.

V is TRBV5-1 and J is TRBJ2-3; a possible D gene is TRBD1 (7 bases). Germline V CDR1 and CDR2: SGHRS, YFSETQ. CDR3 size: 16 residues. The germline V and J ends were trimmed by 4 bases and 6 bases, with 21 bases remaining between them. The CDR3 nucleotides read TGCGCCAGCAGCCCACAGGGGCCACACGCGGGGGATACGCAGTATTTT. This codes for CASSPQGPHAGDTQYF.

The V call is TRBV2, the J call TRBJ1-1; D call uncertain. This CDR3 contains 13 residues. Germline V gene data show CDR1 as SNHLY and CDR2 as FYNNEI. Trimming shortened V by 2 bases and J by 0 bases, and 4 bases separated the two germline ends. In DNA, the CDR3 is TGTGCCAGCAGTGAAAGAGTGAACACTGAAGCTTTCTTT. Its translation: CASSERVNTEAFF.

This chain links TRBV5-4 with TRBJ1-4, with 9 bases fitting TRBD1. The CDR3 runs 14 residues. After removal of 4 bases from V and 3 bases from J, the junction contained 1 base not matched to a gene. Looked up from germline, CDR1 is SGHNT and CDR2 is YYREEE (reference sequence). DNA of the CDR3: TGTGCCAGCAGCCGACAGGGGGCTAATGAAAAACTGTTTTTT. Translation: CASSRQGANEKLFF.

The V gene is TRBV27, the J gene TRBJ2-3; the D gene is possibly TRBD2 (5 bases). This CDR3 is 15 amino acids long. Germline V CDR1 and CDR2: MNHEY, SMNVEV (reference sequence). The V and J ends lost 2 bases and 0 bases respectively, with 9 bases between them. This chain's CDR3 is CASSLVTGSTDTQYF. The CDR3 nucleotides are TGTGCCAGCAGTTTAGTTACGGGGAGCACAGATACGCAGTATTTT.

The rearrangement links TRBV5-1 to TRBJ1-3; no reliable D call. The V end was cut by 0 bases, the J end by 7 bases, with 17 bases between. CDR1 and CDR2 from the germline V gene are SGHRS and YFSETQ. This CDR3 comprises 16 residues. CDR3 sequence (DNA): TGCGCCAGCAGCTTGGCGCCCCGGAGTATTGGGAACACCATATATTTT. Encoded protein: CASSLAPRSIGNTIYF.

This chain uses TRBV11-3 with TRBJ2-3; a possible D gene is TRBD1 (6 bases). This CDR3 contains 13 residues. Germline CDR1 and CDR2: SGHNT and YENEEA. Trimming left V 5 bases short and J 3 bases short, with 9 bases between. For the CDR3, the DNA is TGTGCCAGCAGCCATACAGGGACAGATACGCAGTATTTT. It encodes CASSHTGTDTQYF.

The chain joins TRBV6-5 to TRBJ1-2, with 7 bases matching TRBD1. Losses at the gene ends were 4 bases for V and 3 bases for J; bases not matched to a gene: 2. Germline V gene sequence: CDR1 MNHEY, CDR2 SVGAGI. The CDR3 totals 13 residues. The CDR3 DNA reads TGTGCCAGCAGTTTGGGACAGCACTATGGCTACACCTTC. Its translation is CASSLGQHYGYTF.

The genes are TRBV4-1 and TRBJ2-1, with 8 bases that match TRBD2. Trimming at V came to 2 bases and at J to 11 bases, leaving 11 bases not matched to a gene. In germline, CDR1 is MGHRA, CDR2 YSYEKL. This CDR3 has 15 residues. The CDR3 region has the DNA TGCGCCAGCAGCCAAATTAGCGGGACCGGGGTCCAGCAGTTCTTC. It translates to CASSQISGTGVQQFF.

The genes are TRBV6-1 and TRBJ2-5; TRBD2 matches at 9 bases. The CDR3 contains 15 residues. Trimming took 3 bases from V and 5 from J; bases not matched to a gene: 7. Germline V gene sequence: CDR1 MNHNS, CDR2 SASEGT. The chain's CDR3 is CASSELAGEQETQYF. The CDR3 DNA sequence: TGTGCCAGCAGTGAGTTAGCGGGAGAGCAGGAGACCCAGTACTTC.

The rearrangement joins TRBV6-5 to TRBJ1-1; D is unclear. The V end lost 6 bases, the J end lost 5 bases, and 19 bases lay between the germline ends. Germline lookup yields CDR1 MNHEY and CDR2 SVGAGI. The CDR3 length is 15 residues. As DNA, the CDR3 is TGTGCCAGCAGACCCCCGGGTTCAGTAGATACTGAAGCTTTCTTT. Its protein is CASRPPGSVDTEAFF.

The rearrangement uses TRBV6-5 and TRBJ2-7; 11 bases line up with TRBD2. This CDR3 has 15 residues. After removal of 6 bases from V and 4 bases from J, the junction contained 8 bases not matched to a gene. CDR1 MNHEY and CDR2 SVGAGI come from the germline V gene. The CDR3 DNA sequence: TGTGCCAGCAGCGCTCTAGCGGGAGGTTTTTACGAGCAGTACTTC. It codes for CASSALAGGFYEQYF.

The chain recombines TRBV27 with TRBJ2-1; 7 nucleotides line up with TRBD2. The CDR3 loop spans 18 amino acids. The V gene's germline CDR1 is MNHEY and CDR2 SMNVEV (reference sequence). J was trimmed by 5 bases and V by 3 bases; bases with no gene match: 16. The DNA of the CDR3 is TGTGCCAGCAGTTTCCAATCGCCGCCGGGACTACCGAACAATGAGCAGTTCTTC. Its translation: CASSFQSPPGLPNNEQFF.

CDR3 protein: CASSPPVTGKEKLFF. In DNA, the CDR3 is TGCGCCAGCAGCCCCCCCGTGACAGGGAAGGAAAAACTGTTTTTT. The chain employs TRBV4-1 and TRBJ1-4; 7 bases agree with TRBD1. Germline V lookup: CDR1 MGHRA, CDR2 YSYEKL. Trimming cost V 4 bases and J 8 bases; bases outside gene matches: 10. The CDR3 totals 15 residues.

The chain uses TRBV19 and TRBJ2-7, with 8 bases identical to TRBD2. The V segment lost 0 bases and the J segment 4 bases; nucleotides outside the gene matches: 5. Germline CDR1 and CDR2: LNHDA and SQIVND (reference sequence). The CDR3 spans 15 residues. As DNA, the CDR3 is TGTGCCAGTAGTATAGACAGCGGGAGTCGGTACGAGCAGTACTTC. It is translated as CASSIDSGSRYEQYF. Drawing the rest from reference TRBV19 and TRBJ2-7, the complete variable domain is DGGITQSPKYLFRKEGQNVTLSCEQNLNHDAMYWYRQDPGQGLRLIYYSQIVNDFQKGDIAEGYSVSREKKESFPLTVTSAQKNPTAFYLCASSIDSGSRYEQYFGPGTRLTVT.

The gene calls are TRBV5-4 and TRBJ2-3; D is perhaps TRBD2 (6 bases). Germline V CDR1 and CDR2: SGHNT, YYREEE (reference sequence). V was cut by 4 bases and J by 1 base, with 13 bases left in between. The CDR3 runs 15 residues. The CDR3 DNA reads TGTGCCAGCAGCCCAGGGACTCCCGGCACAGATACGCAGTATTTT. Translating it yields CASSPGTPGTDTQYF.

J is TRBJ2-3 and V is TRBV11-2; tentative D call: TRBD2 (6 bases). Germline V gene data show CDR1 as SGHAT and CDR2 as FQNNGV. V was pared by 2 bases and J by 4 bases, with 13 bases between. The CDR3 sequence is 15 residues long. CDR3 DNA: TGTGCCAGCAGCTTACAGGGAGGCTTCCCAGATACGCAGTATTTT. Translation gives CASSLQGGFPDTQYF.

This chain connects TRBV5-1 to TRBJ1-2; maybe TRBD1 (5 bases). Trimming pared 0 bases from V and 6 bases from J, leaving 12 bases between. Germline CDR1 reads SGHRS; CDR2 reads YFSETQ. The CDR3 runs 14 residues. DNA of the CDR3: TGCGCCAGCAGCTTGGACGGGGGGTTCGATGGCTACACCTTC. It is translated as CASSLDGGFDGYTF.

V is TRBV30 and J is TRBJ1-6, with 10 bases matching TRBD1. This CDR3 region has 14 residues. The germline gives CDR1 GTSNPN, CDR2 SVGIG (reference sequence). V lost 3 bases, J lost 10 bases, and 6 bases stayed unmatched. The DNA of the CDR3 is TGTGCCTGGAGGGGGGACAGGGGAAACTCACCCCTCCACTTT. Encoded protein: CAWRGDRGNSPLHF. Full variable domain (outside the CDR3, taken from reference TRBV30 and TRBJ1-6): SQTIHQWPATLVQPVGSPLSLECTVEGTSNPNLYWYRQAAGRGLQLLFYSVGIGQISSEVPQNLSASRPQDRQFILSSKKLLLSDSGFYLCAWRGDRGNSPLHFGNGTRLTVT.